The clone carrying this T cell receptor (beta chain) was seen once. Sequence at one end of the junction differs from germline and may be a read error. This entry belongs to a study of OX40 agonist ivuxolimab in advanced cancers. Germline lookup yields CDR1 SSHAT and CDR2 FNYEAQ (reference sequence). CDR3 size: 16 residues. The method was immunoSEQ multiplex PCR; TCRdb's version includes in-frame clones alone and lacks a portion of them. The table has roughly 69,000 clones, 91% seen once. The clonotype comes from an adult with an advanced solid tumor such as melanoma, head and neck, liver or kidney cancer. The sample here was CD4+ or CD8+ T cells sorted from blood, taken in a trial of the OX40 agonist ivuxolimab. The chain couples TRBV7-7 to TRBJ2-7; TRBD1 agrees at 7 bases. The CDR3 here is CASSPHILTGPGEQYF. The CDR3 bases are TGTGCTAGCAGCCCCCATATCTTGACAGGGCCAGGCGAGCAGTACTTC. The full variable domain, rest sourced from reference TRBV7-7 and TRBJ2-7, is GAGVSQSPRYKVTKRGQDVTLRCDPISSHATLYWYQQALGQGPEFLTYFNYEAQPDKSGLPSDRFSAERPEGSISTLTIQRTEQRDSAMYRCASSPHILTGPGEQYFGPGTRLTVT.